A selection of T cell receptor beta chains follows, all from one sample in a study of control samples from healthy donors and cancer patients. The table came from immunoSEQ multiplex PCR; TCRdb's copy has only in-frame clones and leaves some out. Seen here are 150,000 to 200,000 clones, 90% to 95% observed once, and the top ten hold less than 1.6%. Sequenced material: blood. The source is a woman in her twenties or thirties in good health. CDR3s include the opening cysteine and the closing phenylalanine or tryptophan. A D gene is named only where the DNA matches it firmly. Clone sizes are given selectively: once, few, many, or a class where the clone is expanded.

size: -
J: TRBJ2-3
D: TRBD2
V: TRBV5-1
DNA: TGCGCCAGCAGCTTGGGTAGCGGGAGTGGGGATACGCAGTATTTT
CDR3: CASSLGSGSGDTQYF

size: -
J: TRBJ2-6
D: -
V: TRBV7-9
DNA: TGTGCCAGCAGCTTAGGAGACTCTGGGGCCAACGTCCTGACTTTC
CDR3: CASSLGDSGANVLTF

size: -
J: TRBJ2-7
D: TRBD2
V: TRBV6-2/TRBV6-3
DNA: TGTGCCAGCAGTGACCCGGGACTAGCGGGAGGGCTCATCTACGAGCAGTACTTC
CDR3: CASSDPGLAGGLIYEQYF

size: -
J: TRBJ2-5
D: TRBD2
V: TRBV3-1/TRBV3-2
DNA: TGTGCCAGCAGGAGTAGCGGGGGCCGCCAAGAGACCCAGTACTTC
CDR3: CASRSSGGRQETQYF

size: few
J: TRBJ1-1
D: -
V: TRBV6-2/TRBV6-3
DNA: TGTGCCAGCAGTTACCGGCGGAACACTGAAGCTTTCTTT
CDR3: CASSYRRNTEAFF

size: -
J: TRBJ1-4
D: -
V: TRBV29-1
DNA: TGCAGCGTAGGGGTTTGGGGTGAAAAACTGTTTTTT
CDR3: CSVGVWGEKLFF

size: -
J: TRBJ1-1
D: -
V: TRBV28
DNA: TGTGCCAGCAGTTCCAGGGGGAACACTGAAGCTTTCTTT
CDR3: CASSSRGNTEAFF

size: -
J: TRBJ1-1
D: TRBD1
V: TRBV7-2
DNA: TGTGCCAGCAGCTCGAGGACAGGGAACACTGAAGCTTTCTTT
CDR3: CASSSRTGNTEAFF

size: -
J: TRBJ1-3
D: -
V: TRBV11-3
DNA: TGTGCCAGCAGCTTAGTAGGGGGTAATCGATCTGGAAACACCATATATTTT
CDR3: CASSLVGGNRSGNTIYF

size: -
J: TRBJ2-1
D: TRBD2
V: TRBV7-2
DNA: TGTGCCAGCAGCCCCAGCGGGAGCTCCTACAATGAGCAGTTCTTC
CDR3: CASSPSGSSYNEQFF

size: -
J: TRBJ1-5
D: TRBD1
V: TRBV6-5
DNA: TGTGCCAGCACCGATCAGGGGGTAGTTCAGCCCCAGCATTTT
CDR3: CASTDQGVVQPQHF

size: -
J: TRBJ1-4
D: -
V: TRBV4-2
DNA: TGTGCCAGCAGCCAACGGGAGGGGGAAAAACTGTTTTTT
CDR3: CASSQREGEKLFF

size: -
J: TRBJ2-7
D: -
V: TRBV9
DNA: TGTGCCAGCAGCGTGGACCCGGGAGTTAACAACGAGCAGTACTTC
CDR3: CASSVDPGVNNEQYF

size: -
J: TRBJ1-4
D: -
V: TRBV5-5
DNA: TGTGCCAGCAGCTTGGACCTGGGAACGGAAAAACTGTTTTTT
CDR3: CASSLDLGTEKLFF

size: once
J: TRBJ1-5
D: -
V: TRBV12-5
DNA: TGTGCTAGTGGTTTGGAGAATCAGCCCCAGCATTTT
CDR3: CASGLENQPQHF

size: -
J: TRBJ1-6
D: TRBD1
V: TRBV5-6
DNA: TGTGCCAGCAGCTTGGGACAGGGGGGTTCACCCCTCCACTTT
CDR3: CASSLGQGGSPLHF

size: -
J: TRBJ1-1
D: -
V: TRBV6-1
DNA: TGTGCCAGCAGTGACAGGGCGAACACTGAAGCTTTCTTT
CDR3: CASSDRANTEAFF

size: -
J: TRBJ2-1
D: -
V: TRBV12-3/TRBV12-4
DNA: TGTGCCAGCAGTTTAGGGACTTCGTTCTTC
CDR3: CASSLGTSFF

size: -
J: TRBJ2-3
D: TRBD1
V: TRBV7-2
DNA: TGTGCCAGCAGCTCACCGGGACAGGGGTTGAATACGCAGTATTTT
CDR3: CASSSPGQGLNTQYF

size: -
J: TRBJ2-3
D: -
V: TRBV6-4
DNA: TGTGCCAGCAGTGATGGGGCGGGTAGCACAGATACGCAGTATTTT
CDR3: CASSDGAGSTDTQYF

size: -
J: TRBJ2-5
D: -
V: TRBV7-9
DNA: TGTGCCAGCAGCTTAGCGGGAGGCAGTTCAGAGACCCAGTACTTC
CDR3: CASSLAGGSSETQYF

size: -
J: TRBJ1-2
D: TRBD1
V: TRBV2
DNA: TGTGCCAGCAGTGGTCGAGACAGGGTCTATGGCTACACCTTC
CDR3: CASSGRDRVYGYTF

size: few
J: TRBJ2-3
D: TRBD2
V: TRBV28
DNA: TGTGCCAGCAGTTTAGCGGGAGGAAGCACAGATACGCAGTATTTT
CDR3: CASSLAGGSTDTQYF

size: -
J: TRBJ2-7
D: -
V: TRBV12-3/TRBV12-4
DNA: TGTGCCAGCAGTTTAGGGGGCGAGCAGTACTTC
CDR3: CASSLGGEQYF

size: -
J: TRBJ2-5
D: TRBD1
V: TRBV7-6
DNA: TGTGCCAGCAGCCCGGGGACAGGGGAGACCCAGTACTTC
CDR3: CASSPGTGETQYF

size: few
J: TRBJ1-1
D: TRBD1
V: TRBV6-4
DNA: TGTGCCAGCAGCAGGGGGGTGAACACTGAAGCTTTCTTT
CDR3: CASSRGVNTEAFF

size: -
J: TRBJ2-2
D: -
V: TRBV12-3/TRBV12-4
DNA: TGTGCCAGCAGTTTCATGTCCGGGGAGCTGTTTTTT
CDR3: CASSFMSGELFF

size: -
J: TRBJ1-5
D: TRBD1
V: TRBV7-9
DNA: TGTGCCAGCAGCTTAGGGGGACAGGGGGTAAATCAGCCCCAGCATTTT
CDR3: CASSLGGQGVNQPQHF

size: -
J: TRBJ2-3
D: TRBD2
V: TRBV11-3
DNA: TGTGCCAGCAGCTTAGGCCTAGCGGGGGCAGATACGCAGTATTTT
CDR3: CASSLGLAGADTQYF

size: -
J: TRBJ1-2
D: TRBD1
V: TRBV6-5
DNA: TGTGCCAGCAGACAGGGGGTTGGTGTGTATGGCTACACCTTC
CDR3: CASRQGVGVYGYTF

size: -
J: TRBJ2-5
D: -
V: TRBV11-3
DNA: TGTGCCAGCAGCTTAGCCTTAGCCCAAGAGACCCAGTACTTC
CDR3: CASSLALAQETQYF

size: -
J: TRBJ2-7
D: -
V: TRBV5-1
DNA: TGCGCCAGCAGCCCGGTCCAGGGGCCCTCCTACGAGCAGTACTTC
CDR3: CASSPVQGPSYEQYF

size: once
J: TRBJ1-3
D: TRBD1
V: TRBV15
DNA: TGTGCCACCAGCAGAGCCGACAGGGCTGGAAACACCATATATTTT
CDR3: CATSRADRAGNTIYF

size: -
J: TRBJ2-5
D: TRBD2
V: TRBV7-2
DNA: TGTGCCAGCAGCTATAGCGGGGGGGAGACCCAGTACTTC
CDR3: CASSYSGGETQYF

size: -
J: TRBJ1-5
D: TRBD1
V: TRBV6-6
DNA: TGTGCCAGCAGTTACTCGATGGCAGGGGGAGGTCAGCCCCAGCATTTT
CDR3: CASSYSMAGGGQPQHF

size: -
J: TRBJ2-7
D: TRBD1
V: TRBV2
DNA: TGTGCCAGCAAAGTGGGGACAGGGGGCGTCTACGAGCAGTACTTC
CDR3: CASKVGTGGVYEQYF

size: -
J: TRBJ2-4
D: TRBD2
V: TRBV6-2/TRBV6-3
DNA: TGTGCCAGCAGTTACTCGGCACTAGCGATAGCCAAAAACATTCAGTACTTC
CDR3: CASSYSALAIAKNIQYF

size: -
J: TRBJ2-1
D: TRBD1
V: TRBV11-3
DNA: TGTGCCAGCAGCTTAGGACAGGGGGGCAATGAGCAGTTCTTC
CDR3: CASSLGQGGNEQFF

size: -
J: TRBJ2-6
D: TRBD1
V: TRBV4-1
DNA: TGCGCCAGCAGCCAAGGGACAGGGGGCTCTGGGGCCAACGTCCTGACTTTC
CDR3: CASSQGTGGSGANVLTF

size: -
J: TRBJ1-2
D: -
V: TRBV25-1
DNA: TGTGCCAGCAGTGATACGGGGGGTCCCCGCGGCTACACCTTC
CDR3: CASSDTGGPRGYTF

size: -
J: TRBJ2-7
D: -
V: TRBV30
DNA: TGTGCCTGGAGTTACCGGGACACTTCCTACGAGCAGTACTTC
CDR3: CAWSYRDTSYEQYF